This TCR beta chain was captured by sequencing in a study of shared clonotypes between healthy human individuals. Study context: Each donor had three CD4 naive, three CD4 memory, two CD8 naive and one CD8 memory plate.

TCRdb's table, derived via immunoSEQ multiplex PCR, lists solely in-frame clones and lacks some. Of roughly 810,000 clones in the sample, 95% to 97% were seen once. Naive CD8 isolation took CD45RO-negative cells positively selected for CCR7 and excluded terminally differentiated effector memory CD45RA+ cells. Trimming shortened V by 5 bases and J by 6 bases, and 9 bases separated the two germline ends. The V gene's germline CDR1 is MNHNY and CDR2 SVGAGI (reference sequence). The CDR3 runs to 12 residues. The clonotype comes from a man aged 25-45 years in good health. This sequence joins TRBV6-6 and TRBJ2-3, with D hard to call. The sequencing sample was made of naive CD8+ T cells sorted from blood. CDR3 in amino acids: CASSQRSDTQYF. The CDR3 DNA sequence: TGTGCCAGCAGTCAGAGATCCGATACGCAGTATTTT.